The TCR beta chain under discussion was sequenced for a study of blood T cell repertoires in COVID-19. Background on the study: T cells, B-cell-depleted T cells, or PBMCs supplied cDNA or gDNA.

Germline V gene lookup returns CDR1 MDHEN and CDR2 SYDVKM. V gave up 3 bases and J gave up 6 bases, with 15 bases separating them. This CDR3 contains 15 residues. Original data processing: Amplification of reference gene primers was used by the study to estimate nucleated cell counts. The assay was immunoSEQ multiplex PCR, and TCRdb's table has in-frame clones only and misses some. The V and J calls and clone size come from that table; D and trimming were worked out from the DNA. The sample includes about 140,000 clones, around 88% of them seen just once. This clonotype was obtained from a human donor in a cohort sampled during active COVID-19. Sample: peripheral blood. This rearrangement joins TRBV28 to TRBJ2-1; D is possibly TRBD2 (6 bases). Here the CDR3 reads CASSFLGGGLNEQFF. The CDR3 DNA follows: TGTGCCAGCAGTTTCTTGGGAGGAGGCCTCAATGAGCAGTTCTTC.